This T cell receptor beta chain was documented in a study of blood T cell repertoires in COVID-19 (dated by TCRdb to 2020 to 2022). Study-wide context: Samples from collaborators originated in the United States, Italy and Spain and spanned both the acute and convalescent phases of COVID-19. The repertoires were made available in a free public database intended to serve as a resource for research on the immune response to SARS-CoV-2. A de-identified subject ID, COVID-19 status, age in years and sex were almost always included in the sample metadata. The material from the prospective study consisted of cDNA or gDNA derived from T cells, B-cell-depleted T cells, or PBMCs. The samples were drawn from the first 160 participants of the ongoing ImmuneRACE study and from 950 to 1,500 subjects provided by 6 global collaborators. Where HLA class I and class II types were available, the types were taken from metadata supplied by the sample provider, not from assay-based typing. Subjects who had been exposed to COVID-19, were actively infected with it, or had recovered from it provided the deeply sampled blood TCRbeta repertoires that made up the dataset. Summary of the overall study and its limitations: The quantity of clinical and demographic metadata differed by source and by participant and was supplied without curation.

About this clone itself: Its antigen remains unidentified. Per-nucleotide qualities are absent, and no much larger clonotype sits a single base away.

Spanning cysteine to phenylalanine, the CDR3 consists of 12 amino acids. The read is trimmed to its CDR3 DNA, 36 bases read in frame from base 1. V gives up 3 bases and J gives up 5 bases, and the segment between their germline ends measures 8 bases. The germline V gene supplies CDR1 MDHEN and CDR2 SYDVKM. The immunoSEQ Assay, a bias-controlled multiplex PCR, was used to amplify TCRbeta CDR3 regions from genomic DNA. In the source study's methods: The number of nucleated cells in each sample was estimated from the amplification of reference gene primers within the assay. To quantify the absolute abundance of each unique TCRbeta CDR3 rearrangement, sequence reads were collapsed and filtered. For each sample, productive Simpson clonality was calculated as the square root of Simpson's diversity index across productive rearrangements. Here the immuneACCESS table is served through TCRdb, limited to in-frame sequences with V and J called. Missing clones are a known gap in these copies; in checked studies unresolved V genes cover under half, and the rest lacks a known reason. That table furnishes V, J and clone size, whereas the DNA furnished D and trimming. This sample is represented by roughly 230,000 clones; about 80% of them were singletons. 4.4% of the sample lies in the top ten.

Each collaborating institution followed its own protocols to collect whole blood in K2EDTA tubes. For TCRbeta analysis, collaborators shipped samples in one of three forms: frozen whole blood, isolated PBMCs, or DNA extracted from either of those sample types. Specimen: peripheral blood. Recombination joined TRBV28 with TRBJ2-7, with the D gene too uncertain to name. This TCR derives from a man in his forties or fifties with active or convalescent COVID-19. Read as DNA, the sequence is TGTGCCAGCAGTTTGGCAGGCGACGAGCAGTACTTC. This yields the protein CASSLAGDEQYF.